Following are 5 T cell receptor beta chains from one sample sequenced in a study of blood T cell repertoires in COVID-19. TCRdb keeps only in-frame clones here, not all; method: immunoSEQ multiplex PCR. The sample gives some 270,000 clones, roughly 89% of which show up once; about 0.8% is in the top ten. The source material was peripheral blood. The receptors derive from a man aged 25 to 40 with acute or convalescent COVID-19.

CDR3 nucleotide sequence: TGTGCCAGCAGCGTAGGGGGTACAGGGGCCTACAATGAGCAGTTCTTC. Its protein product is CASSVGGTGAYNEQFF. The chain employs TRBV9 and TRBJ2-1; 7 bases line up with TRBD1. Per germline, CDR1 SGDLS and CDR2 YYNGEE. Trimming at V came to 0 bases and at J to 2 bases, leaving 5 bases not matched to a gene. The CDR3 is 16 residues long.

J is TRBJ2-4 and V is TRBV3-1 (or the pseudogene TRBV3-2), with D tentatively TRBD2 (5 bases). The V gene lost 4 bases and the J gene lost 7 bases, with 14 bases spanning the gap. The CDR3 runs to 14 residues. The germline gives CDR1 LGHDT, CDR2 YNNKEL (reference sequence). The CDR3 sequence: CASSLWARENIQYF. The CDR3 DNA reads as TGTGCCAGCAGCCTTTGGGCTAGGGAGAACATTCAGTACTTC.

V and J are TRBV6-5 and TRBJ1-2; TRBD1 matches at 10 bases. The CDR3 totals 14 residues. Germline CDR1 and CDR2: MNHEY and SVGAGI. The junction had 4 bases not matched to a gene; V was cut back by 1 base and J by 8 bases. This CDR3 is CASSYWGQGFGYTF. CDR3 nucleotide sequence: TGTGCCAGCAGTTACTGGGGACAGGGGTTCGGCTACACCTTC.

The chain has TRBV5-1 and TRBJ2-7; 10 bases map to TRBD1. V lost 0 bases to trimming and J lost 5 bases; unmatched junction nucleotides: 8. This CDR3 contains 16 residues. Germline CDR1 SGHRS, CDR2 YFSETQ. The CDR3 DNA reads as TGCGCCAGCAGCTTGGTCCTCCGGGACAGGGGCAACGAGCAGTACTTC. The encoded protein is CASSLVLRDRGNEQYF.

This chain links TRBV9 with TRBJ2-1; D uncertain. The CDR3 totals 16 residues. Looked up from germline, CDR1 is SGDLS and CDR2 is YYNGEE. The V end lost 4 bases, the J end lost 0 bases, and 14 bases lay between the germline ends. The CDR3 bases are TGTGCCAGCAGCCCCACGCGTTCGAGCTCCTACAATGAGCAGTTCTTC. It codes for CASSPTRSSSYNEQFF.